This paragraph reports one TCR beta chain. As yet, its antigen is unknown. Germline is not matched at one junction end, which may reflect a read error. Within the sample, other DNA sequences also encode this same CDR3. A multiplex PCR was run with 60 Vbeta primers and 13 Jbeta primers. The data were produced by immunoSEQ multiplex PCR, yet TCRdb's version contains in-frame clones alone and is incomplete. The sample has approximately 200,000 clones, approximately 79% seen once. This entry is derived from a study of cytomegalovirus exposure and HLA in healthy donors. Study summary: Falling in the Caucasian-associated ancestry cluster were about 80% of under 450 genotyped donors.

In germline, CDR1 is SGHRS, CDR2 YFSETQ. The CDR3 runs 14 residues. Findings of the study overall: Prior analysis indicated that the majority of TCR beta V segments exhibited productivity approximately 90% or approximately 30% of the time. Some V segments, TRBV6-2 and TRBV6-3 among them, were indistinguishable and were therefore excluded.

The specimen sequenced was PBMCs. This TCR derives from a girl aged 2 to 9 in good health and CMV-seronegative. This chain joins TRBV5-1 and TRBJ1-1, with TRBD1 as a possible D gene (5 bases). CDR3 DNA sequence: TGCGCCAGCAGCTTGGGGGGGGTGAACACTGAAGCCTTCTTT. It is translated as CASSLGGVNTEAFF.